These 19 T cell receptor beta chains came from one sample sequenced in a study of patients and donors after allogeneic stem cell transplantation (dated by TCRdb to 2020 to 2021). Library prep was done by RT-PCR. Sequencing instrument: NextSeq 550. TCRdb itself trimmed the public reads at Q25 with fastp, ran MiXCR and retained productive beta chains. Rows are combined by CDR3 protein, so each entry shows the most common genes and DNA. Recorded for this sample are fewer than 75,000 distinct CDR3 sequences; about 14% of them occurred a single time. Jointly, the top ten make up more than 25% of the sample. Sequencing was done on a sample of blood, either unsorted or a sorted T cell fraction (not recorded which). The receptors shown here come from a human donor who was either an allogeneic HSCT recipient or a stem cell or donor lymphocyte infusion donor (not recorded which). It is not recorded whose cells these are; they may come from a transplant donor.

This clonotype occurred many times. The chain couples TRBV20-1 to TRBJ2-7; D may be TRBD2 (6 bases). The CDR3 contains 14 residues. V was clipped by 6 bases and J by 0 bases, with 15 bases between them. CDR1 is DFQATT and CDR2 is SNEGSKA in the germline V gene (reference sequence). CDR3 region: CSARDSLSSYEQYF. In nucleotides, the CDR3 is TGCAGTGCAAGGGACTCTCTGAGCTCCTACGAGCAGTACTTC.

This chain uses TRBV19 with TRBJ1-2, with 9 bases that match TRBD1. The trim removed 5 bases at V and 8 bases at J, leaving 9 bases unmatched. The CDR3 has 14 amino acids. Germline CDR1 reads LNHDA; CDR2 reads SQIVND (reference sequence). Here the CDR3 reads CASSGQGIFGGYTF. The CDR3 DNA follows: TGTGCCAGTAGTGGACAGGGGATCTTCGGGGGCTACACCTTC.

This clonotype was detected ten times or more. The chain has TRBV20-1 and TRBJ1-5; D remains unclear. Germline V gives CDR1 DFQATT, CDR2 SNEGSKA (reference sequence). V was pared by 3 bases and J by 0 bases, with 9 bases between. This CDR3 contains 14 residues. The chain's CDR3 is CSASLYDSNQPQHF. The CDR3 DNA is TGCAGTGCTAGTCTATACGATAGCAATCAGCCCCAGCATTTT.

This clonotype was seen a few times. The rearrangement joins TRBV29-1 to TRBJ1-5; tentative D call: TRBD1 (5 bases). The germline CDR1 and CDR2 sequences are SQVTM and ANQGSEA. V lost 7 bases and J lost 2, with 15 bases in between. This CDR3 has 14 residues. The CDR3 DNA is TGCAGCGCCATGCTGGGAGGGGGCAATCAGCCCCAGCATTTT. Translating gives CSAMLGGGNQPQHF.

This clonotype is medium-sized by share. The gene calls are TRBV7-8 and TRBJ1-2; D ambiguous. The CDR3 has 15 residues. The ends were cut back, 0 bases at V and 2 bases at J, with 10 bases in the middle. The germline V gene has CDR1 SGHVS and CDR2 FQNEAQ. The CDR3 DNA is TGTGCCAGCAGCTTAGCGCTCGACGGAAACTATGGCTACACCTTC. Protein sequence: CASSLALDGNYGYTF.

The chain combines TRBV5-1 with TRBJ2-1; 13 bases are shared with TRBD2. V lost 4 bases, J lost 8 bases, and 6 bases stayed unmatched. Germline V gene lookup returns CDR1 SGHRS and CDR2 YFSETQ. The CDR3 totals 15 residues. CDR3 sequence: CASSLTSGRADEQFF. CDR3 nucleotide sequence: TGCGCCAGCAGCCTTACTAGCGGGAGGGCCGATGAGCAGTTCTTC.

This clonotype was found a few times. The CDR3 DNA is TGTGCCAGCAGCCCCGGGACAGGGCTCGCGCGGGGAACTGAAGCTTTCTTT. This translates into CASSPGTGLARGTEAFF. This rearrangement joins TRBV7-9 to TRBJ1-1; 9 nucleotides align to TRBD1. There are 17 residues in the CDR3. Unmatched junction bases numbered 15, after V lost 5 bases and J lost 5 bases. Germline CDR1 and CDR2: SEHNR and FQNEAQ (reference sequence).

This clonotype was seen a handful of times. Here the CDR3 reads CASSQGSLAGGYNEQFF. The DNA for the CDR3 is TGTGCCAGCAGCCAAGGGTCACTAGCGGGAGGCTACAATGAGCAGTTCTTC. The chain recombines TRBV3-1 with TRBJ2-1, with 12 positions matching TRBD2. The ends lost 1 base at V and 3 bases at J; junction bases unmatched: 4. The CDR3 loop spans 17 amino acids. The V gene's germline CDR1 is LGHDT and CDR2 YNNKEL (reference sequence).

This clonotype occurred a few times. The chain joins TRBV5-5 to TRBJ1-1, with D unresolved. V was pared by 6 bases and J by 1 base, with 16 bases between. The CDR3 is made up of 15 amino acids. CDR1 and CDR2 from the germline V gene are SGHKS and YYEKEE (reference sequence). The DNA of the CDR3 is TGTGCCAGCACCCCCGGCTGGAGGTCGAACACTGAAGCTTTCTTT. Amino acid sequence: CASTPGWRSNTEAFF.

This clonotype has ten or more counts. V is TRBV6-5 and J is TRBJ1-2; no reliable D call. Germline CDR1 and CDR2: MNHEY and SVGAGI. The ends were cut back, 2 bases at V and 2 bases at J, with 6 bases in the middle. The CDR3 extends over 13 amino acids. For the CDR3, the DNA is TGTGCCAGCAGTTACATACAGAACTATGGCTACACCTTC. Amino acids: CASSYIQNYGYTF.

This clonotype has at least ten counts. J is TRBJ1-2 and V is TRBV29-1; weak D call: TRBD1 (5 bases). Germline CDR1 SQVTM, CDR2 ANQGSEA. The ends were cut back, 5 bases at V and 3 bases at J, with 10 bases in the middle. This CDR3 is built from 12 residues. CDR3 bases: TGCAGCGTTTCCCCGGGGGACTATGGCTACACCTTC. Protein sequence: CSVSPGDYGYTF.

This clonotype was counted a few times. Here the CDR3 reads CASSPDPALNTEAFF. The CDR3 nucleotides are TGTGCCAGCAGCCCTGACCCGGCACTGAACACTGAAGCTTTCTTT. The rearrangement links TRBV5-6 to TRBJ1-1; no clear D. V was trimmed by 4 bases and J by 0 bases, leaving 13 bases between them. There are 15 residues in the CDR3. The germline gives CDR1 SGHDT, CDR2 YYEEEE.

This clonotype was counted a few times. The chain employs TRBV29-1 and TRBJ2-3; D not certain. The CDR3 totals 14 residues. With 1 base removed from V and 0 bases from J, the gap between germline ends came to 8 bases. Germline CDR1 reads SQVTM; CDR2 reads ANQGSEA. CDR3 amino acids: CSVEGHFSTDTQYF. The DNA for the CDR3 is TGCAGCGTTGAAGGGCACTTTAGCACAGATACGCAGTATTTT.

The rearrangement joins TRBV6-2 or TRBV6-3 to TRBJ2-7, with 10 bases lining up with TRBD2. Germline loops: CDR1 MNHEY, CDR2 SVGEGT. This CDR3 spans 15 amino acids. With 6 bases clipped from V and 4 bases from J, the junction kept 9 bases outside the gene matches. CDR3 DNA sequence: TGTGCCAGCAGGCCCGAAAGCGGGAGGGCTTACGAGCAGTACTTC. Its protein product is CASRPESGRAYEQYF.

This clonotype appeared a few times. This sequence joins TRBV11-2 and TRBJ2-1; unclear D gene. The germline gives CDR1 SGHAT, CDR2 FQNNGV. The CDR3 is 13 residues long. V lost 2 bases to trimming and J lost 8 bases, with 10 bases between them. The CDR3 DNA is TGTGCCAGCAGCTTATCTTCCGTTCATGAGCAGTTCTTC. Protein: CASSLSSVHEQFF.

The V gene is TRBV5-1, the J gene TRBJ2-5; maybe TRBD1 (5 bases). From germline, CDR1 is SGHRS and CDR2 YFSETQ. Trimming stripped 4 bases from V and 5 bases from J, with 15 bases between. The CDR3 has 14 residues. CDR3 in amino acids: CASSQPGSGETQYF. The CDR3 DNA reads as TGCGCCAGCAGCCAACCTGGATCAGGGGAGACCCAGTACTTC.

Only a few counts were recorded for this clonotype. This CDR3 is CASSPTRDNSPLHF. CDR3 nucleotide sequence: TGTGCCAGCTCACCAACCAGGGACAATTCACCCCTCCACTTT. This chain uses TRBV18 with TRBJ1-6; possible D gene TRBD1, 5 bases. Germline values: CDR1 KGHSH, CDR2 LQKENI. The CDR3 runs to 14 residues. The V and J ends lost 2 bases and 7 bases respectively, with 9 bases between them.

The sample holds many counts of this clonotype. The gene calls are TRBV7-3 and TRBJ2-3, with D uncertain. The CDR3 consists of 14 residues. Trimming removed 0 bases from V and 4 bases from J, with 8 bases in between. Germline CDR1 is SGHTA and CDR2 is FQGTGA. CDR3 region: CASSLTRNSDTQYF. As DNA, the CDR3 is TGTGCCAGCAGCTTAACTAGGAACTCAGATACGCAGTATTTT.

This clonotype occurred many times. The chain employs TRBV5-1 and TRBJ1-2; 9 nucleotides line up with TRBD1. Losses at the gene ends were 0 bases for V and 3 bases for J; bases not matched to a gene: 0. The germline V gene has CDR1 SGHRS and CDR2 YFSETQ. This CDR3 is 14 amino acids long. The CDR3 DNA reads TGCGCCAGCAGCTTGGGGACAGGGGACTATGGCTACACCTTC. Protein product: CASSLGTGDYGYTF.